This TCR beta chain appears in the sequencing data of a study of OX40 agonist ivuxolimab in advanced cancers. The overall study: Age averaged about 60 years (range roughly 23 to 90), and about 86% were male.

Sequencing used immunoSEQ multiplex PCR; TCRdb keeps in-frame clones, though not all of them. The profile shows roughly 97,000 clones, approximately 90% of them singletons. Study results and limitations: What antigens the expanded peripheral T cells recognized was never established.

If patients had autoimmune disease history or systemic immunosuppression, they were excluded. In regard to this clone: As yet, its antigen is unknown.

This sequence originates from an adult with an advanced solid tumor such as melanoma, head and neck, liver or kidney cancer. The sequenced sample was CD4+ or CD8+ T cells sorted from blood, obtained in a trial of the OX40 agonist ivuxolimab.

The CDR3 DNA reads as TGTGCCAGCAGAAGGGACAGGGAGGGGGAGCTGTTTTTT. Protein product: CASRRDREGELFF. V and J are TRBV7-2 and TRBJ2-2, with 9 bases fitting TRBD1. This CDR3 region has 13 residues. In germline, CDR1 is SGHTA, CDR2 FQGNSA. The V segment lost 6 bases and the J segment 8 bases; nucleotides outside the gene matches: 4. Filled out from reference TRBV7-2 and TRBJ2-2, the complete variable domain reads GAGVSQSPSNKVTEKGKDVELRCDPISGHTALYWYRQSLGQGLEFLIYFQGNSAPDKSGLPSDRFSAERTGGSVSTLTIQRTQQEDSAVYLCASRRDREGELFFGEGSRLTVL.